A few counts support the clone carrying this TCR beta chain. Its antigen is not known. Molecular barcoding with unique molecular identifiers was used for the TCRbeta library. TCRdb fed the PCR reads into MiXCR, producing one record per CDR3 protein. The sample consists of just over 950,000 distinct CDR3 sequences, about 29% of them appearing once. This record comes from a study of T-cell reconstitution after alpha-beta-depleted transplantation in children. General study points: Several patients had high TCRbeta diversity at day 60; it came from surviving recipient T cells and thymic progenitors. Several hundred expanded graft clones reportedly were the source of alpha-beta T cells about two months after transplant. A year post-transplant, T-cell counts and diversity derived mostly from newly produced T cells.

This CDR3 has 14 amino acids. CDR1 and CDR2 from the germline V gene are MNHEY and SVGEGT. V was cut by 7 bases and J by 3 bases, with 15 bases left in between. The sequence was obtained from a boy younger than two who had a stem cell transplant for SCID, so the T cells may come from the graft donor. The chain couples TRBV6-2 or TRBV6-3 to TRBJ2-5; D assignment may be TRBD1 or TRBD2 (5 bases each). This material consisted of PBMCs, mostly from graft donor cells, taken 360 days after TCRalphabeta/CD19-depleted stem cell transplant. The CDR3 reads CASTEAGTKETQYF. The CDR3, as DNA: TGTGCCAGCACCGAAGCCGGGACCAAAGAGACCCAGTACTTC.